The 23 T cell receptor beta chains given below trace back to one sample, sequenced in a study of blood T cell repertoires in COVID-19. Data came from immunoSEQ multiplex PCR; TCRdb stores just in-frame clones and leaves some out. The repertoire holds some 220,000 clones, with around 90% as singletons. The sample taken for sequencing was peripheral blood. Source of these receptors: a young man with COVID-19, enrolled during active disease.

The chain has TRBV10-1 and TRBJ2-5; possible D gene TRBD2, 5 bases. Trimming removed 0 bases at V and 4 bases at J, with 12 bases between. Germline V CDR1 and CDR2: WNHNN, SYGVQD (reference sequence). The CDR3 totals 15 residues. CDR3 residues: CASSESGEGGETQYF. The CDR3 DNA sequence: TGCGCCAGCAGTGAGTCAGGTGAAGGAGGAGAGACCCAGTACTTC.

The V call is TRBV2, the J call TRBJ2-2; TRBD1 is a possible D gene (6 bases). V gave up 4 bases and J gave up 4 bases, with 13 bases separating them. The CDR3 is 15 residues long. CDR1 is SNHLY and CDR2 is FYNNEI in the germline V gene. The DNA of the CDR3 is TGTGCCAGCAGTGCAACAGGGATTAGCACCGGGGAGCTGTTTTTT. Its protein is CASSATGISTGELFF.

The V and J genes are TRBV6-6 and TRBJ2-7; 10 bases match TRBD1. Germline V gives CDR1 MNHNY, CDR2 SVGAGI (reference sequence). This CDR3 contains 14 residues. Trimming removed 6 bases from V and 3 bases from J; junction bases left unmatched: 5. The CDR3 sequence is CASSNGQGGYEQYF. The CDR3 DNA is TGTGCCAGCAGCAATGGACAGGGGGGCTACGAGCAGTACTTC.

V is TRBV15 and J is TRBJ1-2; 8 nucleotides align to TRBD1. V gave up 5 bases and J gave up 2 bases; unmatched junction bases: 4. This CDR3 region has 14 residues. Germline V gives CDR1 LNHNV, CDR2 YYDKDF (reference sequence). CDR3: CATSGRQGNYGYTF. The DNA of the CDR3 is TGTGCCACCAGCGGACGACAGGGGAACTATGGCTACACCTTC. Supplemented by reference TRBV15 and TRBJ1-2, the full variable domain reads DAMVIQNPRYQVTQFGKPVTLSCSQTLNHNVMYWYQQKSSQAPKLLFHYYDKDFNNEADTPDNFQSRRPNTSFCFLDIRSPGLGDTAMYLCATSGRQGNYGYTFGSGTRLTVV.

V usage is TRBV4-1 and J usage is TRBJ2-1, with 11 bases lining up with TRBD2. The germline CDR1 and CDR2 sequences are MGHRA and YSYEKL. The CDR3 loop spans 18 amino acids. V lost 1 base and J lost 7; bases outside the gene matches: 12. The CDR3 loop reads CASSQVLASGGRGNEQFF. In nucleotides, the CDR3 is TGCGCCAGCAGCCAAGTATTGGCTAGCGGGGGGCGTGGGAATGAGCAGTTCTTC.

V is TRBV19 and J is TRBJ1-2; 7 nucleotides match TRBD1. In germline, CDR1 is LNHDA, CDR2 SQIVND (reference sequence). This CDR3 region has 17 residues. Trimming took 6 bases from V and 5 from J; bases not matched to a gene: 18. The DNA of the CDR3 is TGTGCCAGTAGCTTATCTCACTTACGGGACAGTTTGTATGGCTACACCTTC. Protein: CASSLSHLRDSLYGYTF.

V usage is TRBV2 and J usage is TRBJ2-3; D perhaps matches TRBD2 (6 bases). This CDR3 is built from 15 residues. V was cut by 6 bases and J by 0 bases, with 13 bases left in between. CDR1 is SNHLY and CDR2 is FYNNEI in the germline V gene. CDR3 sequence: CASSQTRASTDTQYF. CDR3 DNA sequence: TGTGCCAGCAGCCAGACTAGGGCTAGCACAGATACGCAGTATTTT.

The chain uses TRBV18 and TRBJ2-1; weak D call: TRBD2 (5 bases). The CDR3 sequence is 15 residues long. Deletions cut 3 bases from V and 2 bases from J, with 11 bases between. Germline CDR1 reads KGHSH; CDR2 reads LQKENI. CDR3 sequence reads: CASSPREGTYNEQFF. DNA for the CDR3: TGTGCCAGCTCACCCCGGGAAGGTACCTACAATGAGCAGTTCTTC.

The chain links TRBV5-1 to TRBJ2-6, with 9 bases lining up with TRBD2. The germline gives CDR1 SGHRS, CDR2 YFSETQ. This CDR3 has 16 amino acids. Trimming removed 2 bases from V and 0 bases from J; junction bases left unmatched: 0. CDR3 region: CASSLAGGSGANVLTF. The CDR3 nucleotides read TGCGCCAGCAGCTTAGCGGGGGGCTCTGGGGCCAACGTCCTGACTTTC.

Of note for this clone: Other DNA sequences of this sample code for an identical CDR3. The chain combines TRBV2 with TRBJ2-3; 8 bases map to TRBD1. CDR3 size: 14 residues. Germline V gene data show CDR1 as SNHLY and CDR2 as FYNNEI. J was trimmed by 3 bases and V by 7 bases; bases with no gene match: 6. CDR3 in DNA: TGTGCCAGCACCCCAGGACAGGGAACAGATACGCAGTATTTT. Translation gives CASTPGQGTDTQYF.

A single count supports this clone. This chain joins TRBV24-1 and TRBJ2-3, with TRBD1 identical over 7 bases. The CDR3 contains 17 residues. The germline gives CDR1 KGHDR, CDR2 SFDVKD. Trimming at V came to 2 bases and at J to 2 bases, leaving 9 bases not matched to a gene. The CDR3 DNA reads TGTGCCACCAGTGATTCGCCCGGGACAGAAGTCACAGATACGCAGTATTTT. Its translation: CATSDSPGTEVTDTQYF.

The rearrangement links TRBV3-1 (or the pseudogene TRBV3-2) to TRBJ2-3, with D uncertain. Germline CDR1 reads LGHDT; CDR2 reads YNNKEL (reference sequence). This CDR3 is 15 amino acids long. Between the trimmed V and J ends, which lost 0 bases and 4 bases, there was a span of 11 bases. As DNA, the CDR3 is TGTGCCAGCAGCCAAGATTTCAGATCTGCAGATACGCAGTATTTT. Protein: CASSQDFRSADTQYF.

This CDR3 reads CASSLDGGNEQFF. The CDR3 DNA reads TGCGCCAGCAGCTTGGACGGGGGGAATGAGCAGTTCTTC. The rearrangement uses TRBV5-1 and TRBJ2-1; 7 bases agree with TRBD2. Germline CDR1 and CDR2: SGHRS and YFSETQ. Trimming cost V 0 bases and J 7 bases; bases outside gene matches: 1. The CDR3 consists of 13 residues.

The CDR3 sequence is CASGRQGTYGYTF. In DNA form, the CDR3 reads TGTGCCAGCGGCAGACAGGGTACTTATGGCTACACCTTC. V is TRBV2 and J is TRBJ1-2, with 7 bases lining up with TRBD1. This CDR3 contains 13 residues. The V segment lost 8 bases and the J segment 5 bases; nucleotides outside the gene matches: 8. Germline assignment: CDR1 SNHLY and CDR2 FYNNEI.

The V call is TRBV4-2, the J call TRBJ1-5; 7 bases are shared with TRBD1. The V and J ends lost 1 base and 5 bases, in that order; junction bases with no gene match: 8. This CDR3 region has 16 residues. Germline-derived CDR1 and CDR2 are LGHNA and YNFKEQ. DNA for the CDR3: TGTGCCAGCAGCCAAGTAACAGGGGCAGTGGATCAGCCCCAGCATTTT. It is translated as CASSQVTGAVDQPQHF.

This clone occurred once. The chain couples TRBV2 to TRBJ2-3; 12 bases match TRBD2. Trimming cost V 5 bases and J 1 base; bases outside gene matches: 7. CDR1 is SNHLY and CDR2 is FYNNEI in the germline V gene. This CDR3 has 17 residues. CDR3 nucleotides: TGTGCCAGCAGTTCCCGGACTAGCGGGGCGGGCACAGATACGCAGTATTTT. It specifies CASSSRTSGAGTDTQYF.

The chain joins TRBV20-1 to TRBJ1-3; tentatively, D is TRBD1 (6 bases). V lost 3 bases and J 1 base, leaving 10 bases between the germline ends. Germline lookup yields CDR1 DFQATT and CDR2 SNEGSKA (reference sequence). This CDR3 is built from 14 residues. The CDR3 reads CSASRGASGNTIYF. As DNA, the CDR3 is TGCAGTGCTAGTCGGGGGGCGTCTGGAAACACCATATATTTT.

This chain connects TRBV7-2 to TRBJ2-3; 9 nucleotides agree with TRBD1. Losses at the gene ends were 4 bases for V and 5 bases for J; bases not matched to a gene: 4. The CDR3 spans 14 residues. Germline CDR1 reads SGHTA; CDR2 reads FQGNSA. The CDR3 DNA sequence: TGTGCCAGCAGCTCAGGACAGGGGCAAGATACGCAGTATTTT. As protein: CASSSGQGQDTQYF.

The V and J genes are TRBV5-6 and TRBJ2-5, with TRBD2 as a possible D gene (6 bases). Per the germline V gene, CDR1 is SGHDT and CDR2 is YYEEEE. The CDR3 is made up of 15 amino acids. V shed 5 bases and J shed 7 bases, with 21 bases lying between them. The CDR3 DNA reads as TGTGCCAGCAGTACGCCCCTCGGGAGCACAGTGACCCAGTACTTC. Translating gives CASSTPLGSTVTQYF.

V and J are TRBV13 and TRBJ2-7, with 14 positions matching TRBD2. The CDR3 sequence is 17 residues long. Germline trimming cut 3 bases from V and 6 bases from J; bases unmatched to any gene: 10. The germline V gene encodes CDR1 PRHDT and CDR2 FYEKMQ (reference sequence). CDR3 sequence: CASSFSTTSGGVGEQYF. DNA for the CDR3: TGTGCCAGCAGCTTTAGTACGACTAGCGGGGGGGTCGGCGAGCAGTACTTC.

The chain combines TRBV9 with TRBJ2-1, with 9 positions matching TRBD2. J lost 2 bases, V lost 0 bases, and 12 bases had no gene match. Germline CDR1 is SGDLS and CDR2 is YYNGEE. CDR3 size: 19 residues. CDR3 protein: CASSVGNSGGTSPYNEQFF. The CDR3 DNA is TGTGCCAGCAGCGTAGGTAACAGCGGGGGGACATCCCCCTACAATGAGCAGTTCTTC.

The V call is TRBV2, the J call TRBJ2-7; TRBD1 might be the D (5 bases). V dropped 3 bases and J dropped 3 bases, with 6 bases sitting between them. The CDR3 length is 12 residues. Germline V gene sequence: CDR1 SNHLY, CDR2 FYNNEI. CDR3: CASSDDSYEQYF. CDR3 in DNA: TGTGCCAGCAGTGACGACAGCTACGAGCAGTACTTC.

The chain is built from TRBV30 and TRBJ1-2; no definite D call. Trimming took 4 bases from V and 2 from J, leaving 11 bases between them. CDR1 and CDR2 (germline): GTSNPN, SVGIG (reference sequence). The CDR3 has 13 amino acids. CDR3 loop: CAWTVVANYGYTF. The CDR3 DNA follows: TGTGCCTGGACGGTCGTAGCAAACTATGGCTACACCTTC.